These 30 T cell receptor beta chains were all obtained from the same sample, sequenced in a study of identifying expanded T cells in peripheral blood. The table came from immunoSEQ multiplex PCR; TCRdb's copy has only in-frame clones and leaves some out. The sample shows about 84,000 clones, approximately 83% of them seen only once. The specimen was blood. Receptor source: a person aged 18 to 70 in good health.

V is TRBV19 and J is TRBJ1-5; TRBD1 agrees at 7 bases. The CDR3 is made up of 18 amino acids. The germline V gene has CDR1 LNHDA and CDR2 SQIVND (reference sequence). V lost 3 bases and J lost 3; bases outside the gene matches: 14. This chain's CDR3 is CASSMGPQGGLNNQPQHF. DNA for the CDR3: TGTGCCAGTAGTATGGGGCCCCAGGGGGGGTTGAACAATCAGCCCCAGCATTTT.

The rearrangement links TRBV7-2 to TRBJ2-1; 8 positions match TRBD2. From germline, CDR1 is SGHTA and CDR2 FQGNSA. This CDR3 spans 15 amino acids. Trimming took 2 bases from V and 8 from J; bases not matched to a gene: 8. CDR3 DNA sequence: TGTGCCAGCAGCTTACAGGGTAGCGGGGCGGATGAGCAGTTCTTC. Translated: CASSLQGSGADEQFF.

V gene TRBV30 combines with J gene TRBJ1-1; TRBD1 is a possible D gene (6 bases). The CDR3 is 14 amino acids. Germline V gene sequence: CDR1 GTSNPN, CDR2 SVGIG (reference sequence). V was pared by 3 bases and J by 1 base, with 12 bases between. CDR3 in amino acids: CAWRTGWTNTEAFF. DNA for the CDR3: TGTGCCTGGAGAACAGGGTGGACGAACACTGAAGCTTTCTTT.

The V gene is TRBV9, the J gene TRBJ2-3; tentatively, D is TRBD1 or TRBD2 (6 bases each). Trimming shortened V by 3 bases and J by 7 bases, and 21 bases separated the two germline ends. The CDR3 has 16 residues. CDR1 and CDR2 from the germline V gene are SGDLS and YYNGEE. The CDR3, as DNA: TGTGCCAGCAGCGAATCGGGGGCACGTTCAGTGAATACGCAGTATTTT. Translated, it gives CASSESGARSVNTQYF.

The gene calls are TRBV7-2 and TRBJ1-5; D is unclear. The CDR3 has 12 residues. V was shortened by 7 bases and J by 7 bases, with 11 bases between the two germline ends. CDR1 is SGHTA, CDR2 FQGNSA, per germline. CDR3 sequence reads: CASTALGQPQHF. CDR3 bases: TGTGCCAGCACCGCCCTGGGGCAGCCCCAGCATTTT.

V is TRBV5-1 and J is TRBJ2-6, with D perhaps matching TRBD1 (5 bases). The V end lost 2 bases, the J end lost 2 bases, and 11 bases lay between the germline ends. CDR1 is SGHRS and CDR2 is YFSETQ in the germline V gene. The CDR3 is 16 residues long. CDR3 loop: CASSFNAGTGANVLTF. The CDR3 DNA is TGCGCCAGCAGCTTCAATGCAGGGACTGGGGCCAACGTCCTGACTTTC. The variable domain in full, with the rest retrieved from reference TRBV5-1 and TRBJ2-6, is KAGVTQTPRYLIKTRGQQVTLSCSPISGHRSVSWYQQTPGQGLQFLFEYFSETQRNKGNFPGRFSGRQFSNSRSEMNVSTLELGDSALYLCASSFNAGTGANVLTFGAGSRLTVL.

This chain joins TRBV5-4 and TRBJ2-3; 7 bases agree with TRBD1. Germline V gene sequence: CDR1 SGHNT, CDR2 YYREEE (reference sequence). This CDR3 is built from 15 residues. The trim removed 0 bases at V and 3 bases at J, leaving 4 bases unmatched. CDR3 protein: CASSLVLGQTDTQYF. The CDR3 DNA reads TGTGCCAGCAGCTTGGTTCTGGGACAGACAGATACGCAGTATTTT.

Points on this clone: Germline and junction disagree at one end, which may indicate a read error. This chain uses TRBV7-9 with TRBJ1-5; D unclear. CDR3 length: 14 amino acids. CDR1 is SEHNR and CDR2 is FQNEAQ in the germline V gene (reference sequence). The CDR3 region is CASTLDGFNQPQHF. CDR3 bases: TGTGCCAGCACCTTAGACGGATTCAATCAGCCCCAGCATTTT.

V usage is TRBV4-3 and J usage is TRBJ2-2; D is possibly TRBD2 (6 bases). Trimming left V 1 base short and J 1 base short, with 13 bases between. Per germline, CDR1 LGHNA and CDR2 YSLEER. The CDR3 is 17 amino acids. DNA of the CDR3: TGCGCCAGCAGCCAAGGGAACATGGGAGGGAACACCGGGGAGCTGTTTTTT. This sequence encodes CASSQGNMGGNTGELFF.

This sequence joins TRBV9 and TRBJ1-2, with unresolved D. Germline CDR1 and CDR2: SGDLS and YYNGEE. The CDR3 totals 12 residues. V gave up 0 bases and J gave up 8 bases, with 8 bases separating them. The DNA of the CDR3 is TGTGCCAGCAGCGTAGTGGGCGCGGGCTACACCTTC. This codes for CASSVVGAGYTF.

The chain combines TRBV18 with TRBJ1-3, with D possibly matching TRBD1 (5 bases). The CDR3 spans 14 residues. The V and J ends lost 3 bases and 8 bases respectively, with 14 bases between them. Germline V gene sequence: CDR1 KGHSH, CDR2 LQKENI. In DNA, the CDR3 is TGTGCCAGCTCACCCACCGGGGCTTGGGACACCATATATTTT. Translated, it gives CASSPTGAWDTIYF. Filled out from reference TRBV18 and TRBJ1-3, the complete variable domain reads NAGVMQNPRHLVRRRGQEARLRCSPMKGHSHVYWYRQLPEEGLKFMVYLQKENIIDESGMPKERFSAEFPKEGPSILRIQQVVRGDSAAYFCASSPTGAWDTIYFGEGSWLTVV.

The chain is built from TRBV18 and TRBJ2-1; TRBD1 is a possible D gene (6 bases). In germline, CDR1 is KGHSH, CDR2 LQKENI. V lost 0 bases to trimming and J lost 2 bases, with 14 bases between them. CDR3 length: 17 amino acids. CDR3 protein: CASSPPWGRGTYNEQFF. CDR3 in DNA: TGTGCCAGCTCACCACCGTGGGGCAGGGGAACCTACAATGAGCAGTTCTTC.

This chain links TRBV5-4 with TRBJ2-3; tentative D call: TRBD1 (6 bases). Germline-derived CDR1 and CDR2 are SGHNT and YYREEE (reference sequence). The CDR3 is 15 residues long. The germline V and J ends were trimmed by 5 bases and 4 bases, with 17 bases remaining between them. CDR3 amino acids: CASSLPGTLADTQYF. The CDR3, as DNA: TGTGCCAGCAGTCTTCCCGGGACACTCGCAGATACGCAGTATTTT.

The V and J genes are TRBV7-6 and TRBJ1-5; D remains unclear. This CDR3 is built from 13 residues. The germline V gene has CDR1 SGHVS and CDR2 FNYEAQ. Trimming shortened V by 5 bases and J by 9 bases, and 14 bases separated the two germline ends. CDR3: CASSLDKRMPQHF. The CDR3 DNA follows: TGTGCCAGCAGCCTAGATAAAAGGATGCCCCAGCATTTT. Combining the CDR3 with reference TRBV7-6 and TRBJ1-5 gives the whole variable domain GAGVSQSPRYKVTKRGQDVALRCDPISGHVSLYWYRQALGQGPEFLTYFNYEAQQDKSGLPNDRFSAERPEGSISTLTIQRTEQRDSAMYRCASSLDKRMPQHFGDGTRLSIL.

The chain uses TRBV9 and TRBJ1-3, with D unclear. The germline V gene has CDR1 SGDLS and CDR2 YYNGEE. This CDR3 has 16 residues. Trimming pared 6 bases from V and 2 bases from J, leaving 18 bases between. Written as DNA, the CDR3 is TGTGCCAGCACCGCCTCAAGGGAGGGCCCTGGAAACACCATATATTTT. Translated, it gives CASTASREGPGNTIYF.

Concerning this clone: The sample carries other DNA sequences with the same CDR3. The V and J genes are TRBV10-3 and TRBJ2-7; D uncertain. The CDR3 sequence is 11 residues long. CDR1 is ENHRY, CDR2 SYGVKD, per germline. The V gene lost 2 bases and the J gene lost 3 bases, with 2 bases spanning the gap. The chain's CDR3 is CAISERYEQYF. In DNA form, the CDR3 reads TGTGCCATCAGTGAGCGCTACGAGCAGTACTTC.

The J gene is TRBJ2-5, the V gene TRBV4-3; 8 bases match TRBD1. The last part of the DNA fits TRBJ2-7 better; the J call may be wrong. Germline CDR1 LGHNA, CDR2 YSLEER. CDR3 length equals 14 residues. In nucleotides, the CDR3 is TGCGCCAGCAGCCCCGCCAGGGGGCCTTACGAGCAGTACTTC. As protein: CASSPARGPYEQYF.

The CDR3 region has the DNA TGTGCCTGGGACCAGGGGGCCTGGGAAGGCTACACCTTC. Translation: CAWDQGAWEGYTF. The V call is TRBV30, the J call TRBJ1-2; 8 nucleotides agree with TRBD1. Germline values: CDR1 GTSNPN, CDR2 SVGIG (reference sequence). The CDR3 contains 13 residues. V lost 5 bases and J lost 8; bases outside the gene matches: 10.

This clone was observed a few times. This sequence joins TRBV10-2 and TRBJ1-5, with D perhaps matching TRBD1 (6 bases). This CDR3 contains 14 residues. The V end was cut by 7 bases, the J end by 5 bases, with 15 bases between. The germline CDR1 and CDR2 sequences are WSHSY and SAAADI. CDR3 loop: CASTAQGSDQPQHF. DNA of the CDR3: TGCGCCAGCACCGCTCAGGGGTCGGATCAGCCCCAGCATTTT.

This chain links TRBV18 with TRBJ1-4, with D possibly TRBD1 on 5 matching bases. Trimming took 5 bases from V and 7 from J, leaving 20 bases between them. CDR1 is KGHSH, CDR2 LQKENI, per germline. The CDR3 consists of 16 residues. The CDR3 loop is CASSRSEGTSGEKLFF. The CDR3 DNA sequence: TGTGCCAGCTCAAGGAGTGAAGGGACCAGTGGTGAAAAACTGTTTTTT.

The count of this clone is one. The genes are TRBV7-2 and TRBJ1-1; D not certain. Trimming left V 5 bases short and J 2 bases short, with 15 bases between. CDR1 and CDR2 from the germline V gene are SGHTA and FQGNSA. This CDR3 comprises 15 residues. The CDR3 loop is CASSLNPGANTEAFF. CDR3 nucleotides: TGTGCCAGCAGCCTCAATCCAGGTGCAAACACTGAAGCTTTCTTT.

The chain carries TRBV5-6 and TRBJ2-7; D is possibly TRBD1 (6 bases). Germline loops: CDR1 SGHDT, CDR2 YYEEEE. V dropped 0 bases and J dropped 2 bases, with 12 bases sitting between them. The CDR3 loop spans 15 amino acids. DNA for the CDR3: TGTGCCAGCAGCTTGGTGTGGACAGCCGCCTACGAGCAGTACTTC. Protein: CASSLVWTAAYEQYF.

This chain links TRBV4-3 with TRBJ2-7; maybe TRBD2 (5 bases). Between the trimmed V and J ends, which lost 0 bases and 0 bases, there was a span of 12 bases. CDR1 LGHNA and CDR2 YSLEER come from the germline V gene. The CDR3 length is 16 residues. DNA of the CDR3: TGCGCCAGCAGCCAAGATCCCGGGGTTCTCTCCTACGAGCAGTACTTC. Translation: CASSQDPGVLSYEQYF.

J is TRBJ2-5 and V is TRBV7-2; D is ambiguous. Germline V gene sequence: CDR1 SGHTA, CDR2 FQGNSA. The CDR3 consists of 13 residues. V was shortened by 4 bases and J by 3 bases, with 9 bases between the two germline ends. This CDR3 reads CASSSGPKETQYF. Here the CDR3 DNA reads TGTGCCAGCAGCTCCGGGCCCAAAGAGACCCAGTACTTC.

This chain links TRBV14 with TRBJ2-1, with D maybe TRBD2 (6 bases). This CDR3 has 16 amino acids. CDR1 is SGHDN, CDR2 FVKESK, per germline. The germline V and J ends were trimmed by 8 bases and 5 bases, with 22 bases remaining between them. The DNA for the CDR3 is TGTGCCAGCGACCGGGGCTTCACAGGCGGGAACAATGAGCAGTTCTTC. Its translation: CASDRGFTGGNNEQFF.

This chain joins TRBV14 and TRBJ1-1; no clear D. CDR1 and CDR2 from the germline V gene are SGHDN and FVKESK. V shed 1 base and J shed 6 bases, with 9 bases lying between them. This CDR3 has 13 amino acids. The CDR3 here is CASSQGLRAEAFF. CDR3 nucleotides: TGTGCCAGCAGCCAAGGGTTGAGGGCTGAAGCTTTCTTT. Full variable domain (rest looked up from reference TRBV14 and TRBJ1-1): EAGVTQFPSHSVIEKGQTVTLRCDPISGHDNLYWYRRVMGKEIKFLLHFVKESKQDESGMPNNRFLAERTGGTYSTLKVQPAELEDSGVYFCASSQGLRAEAFFGQGTRLTVV.

V gene TRBV5-4 combines with J gene TRBJ2-7; weak D call: TRBD1 (5 bases). Germline CDR1 is SGHNT and CDR2 is YYREEE (reference sequence). The CDR3 consists of 16 residues. V dropped 2 bases and J dropped 2 bases, with 17 bases sitting between them. The CDR3 reads CASSLSDRMRPYEQYF. The DNA for the CDR3 is TGTGCCAGCAGCTTATCCGACAGAATGAGGCCCTACGAGCAGTACTTC.

The chain links TRBV7-2 to TRBJ1-4; the match to TRBD1 covers 7 bases. Germline V gives CDR1 SGHTA, CDR2 FQGNSA. This CDR3 comprises 13 residues. V dropped 7 bases and J dropped 7; count of bases not matched to a gene: 6. CDR3 bases: TGTGCCAGCACCCATCGACAGGGTGAAAAACTGTTTTTT. It yields the protein CASTHRQGEKLFF.

The chain employs TRBV7-9 and TRBJ2-3; D possibly corresponds to TRBD1 (5 bases). Germline assignment: CDR1 SEHNR and CDR2 FQNEAQ (reference sequence). The CDR3 length is 14 residues. The V and J ends lost 3 bases and 1 base respectively, with 8 bases between them. The CDR3 is CASSFGRGTDTQYF. CDR3 nucleotides: TGTGCCAGCAGCTTCGGCAGGGGCACAGATACGCAGTATTTT.

The chain is built from TRBV6-6 and TRBJ1-2; 7 bases are shared with TRBD1. The junction had 8 bases not matched to a gene; V was cut back by 0 bases and J by 7 bases. This CDR3 is built from 15 residues. Per germline, CDR1 MNHNY and CDR2 SVGAGI (reference sequence). CDR3 protein: CASSYSGRGSSGYTF. The CDR3 DNA follows: TGTGCCAGCAGTTACTCCGGCAGGGGGTCGAGTGGCTACACCTTC.